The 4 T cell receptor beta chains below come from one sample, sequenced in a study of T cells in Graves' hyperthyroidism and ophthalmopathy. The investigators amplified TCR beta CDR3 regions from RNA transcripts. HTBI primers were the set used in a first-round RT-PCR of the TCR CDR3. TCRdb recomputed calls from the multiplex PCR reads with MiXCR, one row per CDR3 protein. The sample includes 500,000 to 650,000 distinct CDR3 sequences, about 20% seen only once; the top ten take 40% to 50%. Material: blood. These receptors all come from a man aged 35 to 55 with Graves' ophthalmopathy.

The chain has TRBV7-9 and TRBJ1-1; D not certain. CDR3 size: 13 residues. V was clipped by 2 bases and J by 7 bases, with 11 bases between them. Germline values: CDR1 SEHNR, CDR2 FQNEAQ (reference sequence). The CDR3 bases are TGTGCCAGCAGCTTAACCGAAGAAGTTGAAGCTTTCTTT. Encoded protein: CASSLTEEVEAFF.

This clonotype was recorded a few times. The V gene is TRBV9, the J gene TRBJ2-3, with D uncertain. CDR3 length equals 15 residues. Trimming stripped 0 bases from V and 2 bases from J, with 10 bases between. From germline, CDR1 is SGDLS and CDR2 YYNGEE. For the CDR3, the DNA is TGTGCCAGCAGCGTAGCTATGGCATTCACAGATACGCAGTATTTT. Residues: CASSVAMAFTDTQYF.

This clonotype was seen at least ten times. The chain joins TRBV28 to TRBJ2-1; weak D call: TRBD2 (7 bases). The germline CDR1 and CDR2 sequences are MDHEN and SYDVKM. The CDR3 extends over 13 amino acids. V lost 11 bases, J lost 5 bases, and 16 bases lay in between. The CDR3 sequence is CAAGAENHNEQFF. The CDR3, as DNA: TGTGCCGCGGGGGCGGAGAACCACAATGAGCAGTTCTTC.

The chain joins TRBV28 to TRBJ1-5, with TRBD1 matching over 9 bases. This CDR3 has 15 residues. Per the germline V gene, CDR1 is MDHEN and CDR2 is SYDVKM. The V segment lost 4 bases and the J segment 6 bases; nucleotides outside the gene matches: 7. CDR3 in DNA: TGTGCCAGCAGTTCGGGCGGGACAGGGTTTCAGCCCCAGCATTTT. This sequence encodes CASSSGGTGFQPQHF.